This entry lists 14 T cell receptor beta chains sequenced from one sample in a study of T cell repertoires in cytomegalovirus infection. TCRdb redid the calling of the reads with MiXCR, one entry per CDR3 protein. Of approximately 270,000 distinct CDR3 sequences listed, less than 25% are singletons. Their cognate antigens are unknown. Source: cultured PBMCs, taken from culture after CMV antigen stimulation. The receptors stem from a human donor in good health (CMV status not recorded). Some clones in this sample may be carry-over from other donors' samples.

The V call is TRBV10-2, the J call TRBJ2-1; D remains unclear. The CDR3 is 13 amino acids. Trimming took 3 bases from V and 3 from J, leaving 6 bases between them. Germline lookup yields CDR1 WSHSY and CDR2 SAAADI. The CDR3 spells CASSDYFYNEQFF. Written as DNA, the CDR3 is TGCGCCAGCAGTGATTATTTCTACAATGAGCAGTTCTTC.

The V and J genes are TRBV11-2 and TRBJ1-1, with no clear D. Trimming stripped 4 bases from V and 6 bases from J, with 12 bases between. Per germline, CDR1 SGHAT and CDR2 FQNNGV. CDR3 length equals 13 residues. The CDR3 here is CASSSESGAEAFF. For the CDR3, the DNA is TGTGCCAGCAGCTCAGAGTCCGGGGCTGAAGCTTTCTTT.

The sample holds many counts of this clonotype. The chain links TRBV12-3 or TRBV12-4 to TRBJ2-5, with 8 bases that match TRBD1. The junction had 4 bases not matched to a gene; V was cut back by 6 bases and J by 4 bases. The CDR3 runs to 13 residues. CDR3 coding DNA: TGTGCCAGCAGGCGGACAGGGCGAGAGACCCAGTACTTC. It translates to CASRRTGRETQYF.

This chain uses TRBV27 with TRBJ2-2; no reliable D call. This CDR3 has 17 amino acids. Trimming cost V 2 bases and J 1 base, with 14 bases left between them. The germline V gene has CDR1 MNHEY and CDR2 SMNVEV (reference sequence). CDR3 in amino acids: CASSLGPVGQNTGELFF. In DNA form, the CDR3 reads TGTGCCAGCAGTTTAGGGCCCGTTGGGCAGAACACCGGGGAGCTGTTTTTT.

This clonotype was observed many times. J is TRBJ2-3 and V is TRBV20-1; 11 bases match TRBD2. This CDR3 spans 17 amino acids. Germline lookup yields CDR1 DFQATT and CDR2 SNEGSKA (reference sequence). V lost 3 bases to trimming and J lost 3 bases; unmatched junction nucleotides: 11. The CDR3 spells CSASADFSGGGTDTQYF. The CDR3 DNA reads TGCAGTGCTAGTGCAGACTTTAGCGGGGGGGGTACAGATACGCAGTATTTT.

The chain employs TRBV11-2 and TRBJ1-2; maybe TRBD1 (5 bases). The CDR3 spans 14 residues. V shed 6 bases and J shed 7 bases, with 18 bases lying between them. In germline, CDR1 is SGHAT, CDR2 FQNNGV. The CDR3, as DNA: TGTGCCAGCAGTAGGGGCCTAGGGGATCGTGGCTACACCTTC. It encodes CASSRGLGDRGYTF.

The CDR3 sequence is CASSSYPLAQYV. As DNA, the CDR3 is TGTGCCAGCAGCTCCTACCCCCTGGCACAGTACGTC. J is TRBJ2-7 and V is TRBV11-2; D is uncertain. The CDR3 spans 12 residues. CDR1 is SGHAT and CDR2 is FQNNGV in the germline V gene. Trimming cost V 4 bases and J 10 bases, with 14 bases left between them.

In nucleotides, the CDR3 is TGTGCCAGTAGCCAAAGAGTAACCGGGAACACTGAAGCTTTCTTT. It specifies CASSQRVTGNTEAFF. The chain carries TRBV19 and TRBJ1-1; D ambiguous. V lost 6 bases and J lost 1, with 15 bases in between. The CDR3 extends over 15 amino acids. The V gene's germline CDR1 is LNHDA and CDR2 SQIVND (reference sequence).

The J gene is TRBJ2-3, the V gene TRBV11-2; no firm D call. CDR1 is SGHAT, CDR2 FQNNGV, per germline. This CDR3 spans 14 amino acids. V dropped 1 base and J dropped 6 bases, with 11 bases sitting between them. The CDR3, as DNA: TGTGCCAGCAGCTTAGTCCTGCTAGGGGATACGCAGTATTTT. Its protein is CASSLVLLGDTQYF.

This clonotype was observed a few times. The J gene is TRBJ1-1, the V gene TRBV9, with TRBD1 matching over 9 bases. The germline CDR1 and CDR2 sequences are SGDLS and YYNGEE. This CDR3 region has 16 residues. The V segment lost 4 bases and the J segment 3 bases; nucleotides outside the gene matches: 10. CDR3 bases: TGTGCCAGCAGCCCGCAGACAGGGGGTTGGTACACTGAAGCTTTCTTT. It yields the protein CASSPQTGGWYTEAFF.

This clonotype was seen repeatedly, ten times or more. The V gene is TRBV7-2, the J gene TRBJ2-1; TRBD2 is a possible D gene (7 bases). Germline CDR1 reads SGHTA; CDR2 reads FQGNSA. Deletions cut 2 bases from V and 9 bases from J, with 14 bases between. The CDR3 loop spans 14 amino acids. The CDR3 protein is CASSLTRGGGEQFF. Written as DNA, the CDR3 is TGTGCCAGCAGCTTAACGAGGGGGGGGGGTGAGCAGTTCTTC.

This sequence joins TRBV20-1 and TRBJ2-1, with D possibly being TRBD1 (6 bases). The ends were cut back, 6 bases at V and 6 bases at J, with 18 bases in the middle. Per germline, CDR1 DFQATT and CDR2 SNEGSKA (reference sequence). There are 14 residues in the CDR3. The CDR3: CSAQGINTTNEQFF. CDR3 nucleotide sequence: TGCAGTGCGCAGGGGATAAATACTACCAATGAGCAGTTCTTC.

This clonotype was picked up many times. The rearrangement joins TRBV5-8 to TRBJ1-2, with D unresolved. Trimming removed 4 bases at V and 6 bases at J, with 13 bases between. The V gene's germline CDR1 is SGHTS and CDR2 YDEGEE. This CDR3 spans 13 amino acids. The CDR3 bases are TGTGCCAGCAGCCCCCCCCGGCGGGATGGCTACACCTTC. It is translated as CASSPPRRDGYTF. Full variable domain (outside the CDR3, taken from reference TRBV5-8 and TRBJ1-2): EAGVTQSPTHLIKTRGQQATLRCSPISGHTSVYWYQQALGLGLQFLLWYDEGEERNRGNFPPRFSGRQFPNYSSELNVNALELEDSALYLCASSPPRRDGYTFGSGTRLTVV.

The chain is built from TRBV12-3 or TRBV12-4 and TRBJ1-5, with D tentatively TRBD1 (5 bases). CDR3 length: 17 amino acids. Trimming left V 4 bases short and J 4 bases short, with 20 bases between. Here the CDR3 reads CASSSGPGQSKNQPQHF. The DNA for the CDR3 is TGTGCCAGCAGTTCCGGACCGGGGCAATCGAAAAATCAGCCCCAGCATTTT.